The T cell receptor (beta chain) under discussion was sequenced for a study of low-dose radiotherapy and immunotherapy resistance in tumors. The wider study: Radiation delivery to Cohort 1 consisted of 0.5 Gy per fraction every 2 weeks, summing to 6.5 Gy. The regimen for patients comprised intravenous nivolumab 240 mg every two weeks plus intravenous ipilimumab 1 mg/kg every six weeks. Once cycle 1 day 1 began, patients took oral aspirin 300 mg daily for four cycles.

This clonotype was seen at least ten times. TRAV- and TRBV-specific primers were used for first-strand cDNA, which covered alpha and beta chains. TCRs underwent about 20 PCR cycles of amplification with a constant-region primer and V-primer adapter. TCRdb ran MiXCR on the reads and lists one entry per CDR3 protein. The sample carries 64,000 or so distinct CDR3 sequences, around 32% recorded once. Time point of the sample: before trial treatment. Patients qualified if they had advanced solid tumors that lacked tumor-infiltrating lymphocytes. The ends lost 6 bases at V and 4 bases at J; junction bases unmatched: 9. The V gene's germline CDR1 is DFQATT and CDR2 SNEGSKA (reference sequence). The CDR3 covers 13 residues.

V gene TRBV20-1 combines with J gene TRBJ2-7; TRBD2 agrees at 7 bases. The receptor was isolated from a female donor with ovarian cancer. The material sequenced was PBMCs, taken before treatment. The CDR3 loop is CSARRLAEYEQYF. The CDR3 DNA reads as TGCAGTGCAAGGAGACTAGCTGAGTACGAGCAGTACTTC.